This T cell receptor (beta chain) was documented in a study of cytomegalovirus exposure and HLA in healthy donors. Generated by immunoSEQ multiplex PCR, the TCRdb table keeps only in-frame clones and is missing some. The table records about 360,000 clones, roughly 88% of them present only once. Whole-study findings and limits: The dataset shows that most TCR sequences were rare, while some public TCRs occurred in many donors. A later analysis found first-cohort TCR clusters tended to co-occur in the approximately 110 validation repertoires.

CDR3 length: 19 residues. Germline loops: CDR1 MGHRA, CDR2 YSYEKL. Trimming cost V 1 base and J 1 base; bases outside gene matches: 6. These donors were members of the approximately 110-subject validation cohort, a group separate from the approximately 620-subject first cohort. A word on this clone: The antigen is unknown.

The clonotype originates from a young woman in good health and CMV-seronegative. The sample comprised PBMCs. J is TRBJ2-6 and V is TRBV4-1, with 11 bases aligning to TRBD2. The CDR3 protein is CASSQAPLAGGSGANVLTF. The CDR3 DNA is TGCGCCAGCAGCCAAGCCCCCCTAGCGGGAGGTTCTGGGGCCAACGTCCTGACTTTC.